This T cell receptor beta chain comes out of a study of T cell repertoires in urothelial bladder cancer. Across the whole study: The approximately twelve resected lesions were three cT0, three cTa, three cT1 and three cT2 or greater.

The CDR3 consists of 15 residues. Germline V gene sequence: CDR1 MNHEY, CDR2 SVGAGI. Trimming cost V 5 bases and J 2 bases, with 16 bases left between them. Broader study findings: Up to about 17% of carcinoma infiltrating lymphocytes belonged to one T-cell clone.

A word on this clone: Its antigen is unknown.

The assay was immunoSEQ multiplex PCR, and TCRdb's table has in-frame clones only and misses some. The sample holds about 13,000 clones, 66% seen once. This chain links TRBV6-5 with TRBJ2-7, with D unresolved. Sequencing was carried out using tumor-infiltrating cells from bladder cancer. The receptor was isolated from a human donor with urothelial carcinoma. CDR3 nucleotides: TGTGCCAGCAGTCCCCTCCGAGCCTCCACCTACGAGCAGTACTTC. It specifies CASSPLRASTYEQYF.